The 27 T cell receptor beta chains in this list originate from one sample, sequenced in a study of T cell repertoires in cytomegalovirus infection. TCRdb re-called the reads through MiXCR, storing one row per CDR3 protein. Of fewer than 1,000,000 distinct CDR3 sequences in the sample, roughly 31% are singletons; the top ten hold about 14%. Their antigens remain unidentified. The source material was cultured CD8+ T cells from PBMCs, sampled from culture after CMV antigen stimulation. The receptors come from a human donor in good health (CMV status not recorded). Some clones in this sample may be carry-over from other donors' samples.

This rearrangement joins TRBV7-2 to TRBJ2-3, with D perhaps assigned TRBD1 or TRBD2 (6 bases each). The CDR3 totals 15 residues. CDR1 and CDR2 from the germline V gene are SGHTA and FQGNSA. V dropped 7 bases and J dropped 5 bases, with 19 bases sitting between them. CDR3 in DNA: TGTGCCAGCACCGTTAGCGGAGGGGGGTTAGATACGCAGTATTTT. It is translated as CASTVSGGGLDTQYF.

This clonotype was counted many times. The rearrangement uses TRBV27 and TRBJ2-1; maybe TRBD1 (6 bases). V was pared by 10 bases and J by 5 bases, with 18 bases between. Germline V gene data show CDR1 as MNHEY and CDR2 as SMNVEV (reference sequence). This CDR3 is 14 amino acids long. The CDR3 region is CATSVAGAHNEQFF. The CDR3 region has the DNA TGTGCCACAAGCGTGGCAGGGGCACACAATGAGCAGTTCTTC.

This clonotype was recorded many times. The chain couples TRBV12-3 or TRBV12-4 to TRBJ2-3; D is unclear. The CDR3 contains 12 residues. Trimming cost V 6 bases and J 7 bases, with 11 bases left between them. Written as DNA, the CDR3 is TGTGCCAGCAGCCTGACCCGAAATACGCAGTATTTT. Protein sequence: CASSLTRNTQYF.

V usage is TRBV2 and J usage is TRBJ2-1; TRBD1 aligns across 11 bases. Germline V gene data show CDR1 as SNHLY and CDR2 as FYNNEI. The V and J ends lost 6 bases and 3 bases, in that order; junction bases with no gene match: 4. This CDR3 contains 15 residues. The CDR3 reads CASSRTGGIYNEQFF. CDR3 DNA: TGTGCCAGCAGCCGGACAGGGGGCATCTACAATGAGCAGTTCTTC.

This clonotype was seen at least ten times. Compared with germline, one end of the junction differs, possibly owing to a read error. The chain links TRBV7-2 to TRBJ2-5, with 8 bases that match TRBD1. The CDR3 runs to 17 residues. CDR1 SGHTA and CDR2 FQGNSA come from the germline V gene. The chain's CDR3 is CASSLAHRTGYDETQYF. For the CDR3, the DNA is TGTGCCAGCAGTTTAGCCCACCGGACAGGGTATGACGAGACCCAGTACTTC.

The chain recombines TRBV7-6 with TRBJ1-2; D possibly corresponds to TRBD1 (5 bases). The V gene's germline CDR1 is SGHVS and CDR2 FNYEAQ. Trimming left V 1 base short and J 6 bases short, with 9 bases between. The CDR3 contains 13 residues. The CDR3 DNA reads TGTGCCAGCAGCTTAGAGGGACCCGATGGCTACACCTTC. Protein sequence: CASSLEGPDGYTF.

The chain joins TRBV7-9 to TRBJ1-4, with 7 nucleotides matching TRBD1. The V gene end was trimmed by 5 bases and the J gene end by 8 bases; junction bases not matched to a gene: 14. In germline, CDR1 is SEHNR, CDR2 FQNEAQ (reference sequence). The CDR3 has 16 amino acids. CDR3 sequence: CASSTGDAMIQEKLFF. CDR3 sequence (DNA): TGTGCCAGCAGCACAGGGGACGCTATGATTCAGGAAAAACTGTTTTTT.

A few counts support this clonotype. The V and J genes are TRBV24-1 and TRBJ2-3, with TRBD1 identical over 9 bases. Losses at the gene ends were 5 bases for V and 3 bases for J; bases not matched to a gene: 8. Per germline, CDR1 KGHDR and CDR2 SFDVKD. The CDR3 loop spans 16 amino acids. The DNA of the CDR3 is TGTGCCACCAGTGCCCCCGGACAGGGGCCTACAGATACGCAGTATTTT. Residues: CATSAPGQGPTDTQYF.

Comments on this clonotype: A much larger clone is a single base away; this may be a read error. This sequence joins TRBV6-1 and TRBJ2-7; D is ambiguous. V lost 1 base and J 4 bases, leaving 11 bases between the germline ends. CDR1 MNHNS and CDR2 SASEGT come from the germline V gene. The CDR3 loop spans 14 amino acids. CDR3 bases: TGTGCCAGCAGTGAAGTGGAAGCAGCTTACGAGCAGTACTTC. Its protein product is CASSEVEAAYEQYF.

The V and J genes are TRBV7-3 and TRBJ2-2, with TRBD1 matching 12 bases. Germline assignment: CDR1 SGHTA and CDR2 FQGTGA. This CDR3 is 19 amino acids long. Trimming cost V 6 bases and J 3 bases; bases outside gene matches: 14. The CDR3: CASSSKSGTGGADTGELFF. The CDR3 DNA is TGTGCCAGCAGTTCGAAATCCGGGACAGGGGGCGCCGACACCGGGGAGCTGTTTTTT.

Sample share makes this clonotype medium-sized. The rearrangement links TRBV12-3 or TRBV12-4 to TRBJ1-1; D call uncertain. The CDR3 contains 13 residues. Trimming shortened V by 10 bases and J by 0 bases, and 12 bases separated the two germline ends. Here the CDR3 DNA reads TGTGCCATCCAGGTAGGCATGAACACTGAAGCTTTCTTT. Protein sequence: CAIQVGMNTEAFF.

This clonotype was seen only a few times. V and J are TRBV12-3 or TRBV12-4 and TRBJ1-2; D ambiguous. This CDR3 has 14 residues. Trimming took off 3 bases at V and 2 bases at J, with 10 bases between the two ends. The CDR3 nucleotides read TGTGCCAGCAGTTTTTTTTCCCAAAACTATGGCTACACCTTC. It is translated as CASSFFSQNYGYTF.

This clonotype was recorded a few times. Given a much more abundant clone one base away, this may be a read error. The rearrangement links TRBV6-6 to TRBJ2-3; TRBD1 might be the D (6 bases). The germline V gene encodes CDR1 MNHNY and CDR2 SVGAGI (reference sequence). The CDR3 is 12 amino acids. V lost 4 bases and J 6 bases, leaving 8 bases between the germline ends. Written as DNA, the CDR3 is TGTGCCAGCAGTTGGGGGCGGGATACGCAGTATTTT. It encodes CASSWGRDTQYF.

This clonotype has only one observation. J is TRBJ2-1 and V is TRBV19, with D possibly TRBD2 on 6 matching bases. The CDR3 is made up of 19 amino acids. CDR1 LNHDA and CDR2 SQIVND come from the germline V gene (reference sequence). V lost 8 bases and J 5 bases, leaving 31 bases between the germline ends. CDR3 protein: CASSSLQQAAGFGNNEQFF. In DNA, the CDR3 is TGTGCCAGTTCCTCTCTCCAACAAGCAGCGGGTTTCGGGAACAATGAGCAGTTCTTC.

The DNA of the CDR3 is TGTGCCAGCAGTGACTATGAGACAGGGTTCTACGAGCAGTACGTC. Translation: CASSDYETGFYEQYV. The chain is built from TRBV6-1 and TRBJ2-7, with TRBD1 matching 7 bases. Trimming removed 3 bases from V and 3 bases from J; junction bases left unmatched: 8. Germline assignment: CDR1 MNHNS and CDR2 SASEGT. CDR3 size: 15 residues.

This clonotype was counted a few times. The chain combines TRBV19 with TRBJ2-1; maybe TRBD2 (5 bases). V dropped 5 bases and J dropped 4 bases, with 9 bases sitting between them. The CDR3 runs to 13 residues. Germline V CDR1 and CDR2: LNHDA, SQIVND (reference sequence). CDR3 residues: CASSDRDYNEQFF. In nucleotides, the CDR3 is TGTGCCAGTAGTGACCGGGATTACAATGAGCAGTTCTTC.

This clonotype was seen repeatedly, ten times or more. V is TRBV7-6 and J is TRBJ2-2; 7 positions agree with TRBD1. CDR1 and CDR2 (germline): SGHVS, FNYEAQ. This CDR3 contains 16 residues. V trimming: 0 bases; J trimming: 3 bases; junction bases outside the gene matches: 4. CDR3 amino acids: CASSLALTGYTGELFF. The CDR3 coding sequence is TGTGCCAGCAGCTTAGCGCTGACAGGGTACACCGGGGAGCTGTTTTTT.

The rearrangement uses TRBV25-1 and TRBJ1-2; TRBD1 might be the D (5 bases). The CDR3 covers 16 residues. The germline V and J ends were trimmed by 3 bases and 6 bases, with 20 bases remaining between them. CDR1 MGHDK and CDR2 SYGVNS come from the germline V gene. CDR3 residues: CASSDSSRQLQDGYTF. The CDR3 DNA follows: TGTGCCAGCAGTGACTCTTCGAGACAGCTCCAGGATGGCTACACCTTC.

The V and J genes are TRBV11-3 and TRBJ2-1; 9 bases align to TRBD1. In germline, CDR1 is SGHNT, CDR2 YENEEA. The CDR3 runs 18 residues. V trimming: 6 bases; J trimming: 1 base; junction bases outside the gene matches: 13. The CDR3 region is CASRFRDRDFNSYNEQFF. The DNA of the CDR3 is TGTGCCAGCAGGTTTCGGGACAGGGACTTTAATTCCTACAATGAGCAGTTCTTC.

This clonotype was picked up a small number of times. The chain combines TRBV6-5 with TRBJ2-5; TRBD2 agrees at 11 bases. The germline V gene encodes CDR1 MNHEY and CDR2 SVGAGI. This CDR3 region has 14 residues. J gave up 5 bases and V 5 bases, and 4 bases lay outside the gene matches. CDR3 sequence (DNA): TGTGCCAGCAGTATTAGCGGGGGGGTCGAGACCCAGTACTTC. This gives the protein CASSISGGVETQYF.

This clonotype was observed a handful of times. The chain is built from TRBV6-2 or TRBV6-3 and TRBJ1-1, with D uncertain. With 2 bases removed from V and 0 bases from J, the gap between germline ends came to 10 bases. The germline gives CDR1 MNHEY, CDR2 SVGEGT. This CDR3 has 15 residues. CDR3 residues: CASSYEARMNTEAFF. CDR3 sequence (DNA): TGTGCCAGCAGTTACGAGGCACGGATGAACACTGAAGCTTTCTTT.

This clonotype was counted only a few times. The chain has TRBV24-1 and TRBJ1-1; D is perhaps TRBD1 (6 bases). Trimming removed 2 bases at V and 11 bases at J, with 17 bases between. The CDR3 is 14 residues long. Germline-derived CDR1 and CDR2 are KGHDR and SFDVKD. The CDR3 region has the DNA TGTGCCACCAGTGATTCAGCGGGGGGCCCGCTGGCTTTCTTT. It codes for CATSDSAGGPLAFF.

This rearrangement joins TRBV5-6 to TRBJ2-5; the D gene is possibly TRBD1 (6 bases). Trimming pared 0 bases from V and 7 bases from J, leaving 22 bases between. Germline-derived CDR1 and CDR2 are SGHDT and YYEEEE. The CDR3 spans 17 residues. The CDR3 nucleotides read TGTGCCAGCAGCTTGGGATCCCGGGACACCGGATTGGGGACCCAGTACTTC. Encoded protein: CASSLGSRDTGLGTQYF.

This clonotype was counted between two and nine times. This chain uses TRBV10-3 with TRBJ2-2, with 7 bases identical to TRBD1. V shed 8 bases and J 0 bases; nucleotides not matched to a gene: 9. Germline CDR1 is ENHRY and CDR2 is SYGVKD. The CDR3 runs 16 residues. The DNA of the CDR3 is TGTGCCATCGGGGGTTCAGGACAGGCGAACACCGGGGAGCTGTTTTTT. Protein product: CAIGGSGQANTGELFF.

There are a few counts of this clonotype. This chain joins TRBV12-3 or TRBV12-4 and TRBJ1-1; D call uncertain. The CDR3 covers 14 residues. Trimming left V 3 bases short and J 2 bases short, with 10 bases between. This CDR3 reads CASSFGPSNTEAFF. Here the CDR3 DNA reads TGTGCCAGCAGTTTCGGCCCAAGCAACACTGAAGCTTTCTTT.

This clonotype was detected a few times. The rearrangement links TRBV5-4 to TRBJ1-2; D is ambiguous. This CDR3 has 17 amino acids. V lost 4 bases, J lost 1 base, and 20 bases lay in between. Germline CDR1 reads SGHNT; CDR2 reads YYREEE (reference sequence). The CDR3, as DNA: TGTGCCAGCAGCAGAAATTCCGTTACAGAGATTAACTATGGCTACACCTTC. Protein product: CASSRNSVTEINYGYTF.

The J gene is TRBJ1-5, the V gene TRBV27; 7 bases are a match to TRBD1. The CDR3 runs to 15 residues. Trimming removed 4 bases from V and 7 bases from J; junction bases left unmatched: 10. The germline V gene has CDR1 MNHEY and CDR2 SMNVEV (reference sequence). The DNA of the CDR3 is TGTGCCAGCAGTTCGCACAGGGGAGGAAGACAGCCCCAGCATTTT. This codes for CASSSHRGGRQPQHF.